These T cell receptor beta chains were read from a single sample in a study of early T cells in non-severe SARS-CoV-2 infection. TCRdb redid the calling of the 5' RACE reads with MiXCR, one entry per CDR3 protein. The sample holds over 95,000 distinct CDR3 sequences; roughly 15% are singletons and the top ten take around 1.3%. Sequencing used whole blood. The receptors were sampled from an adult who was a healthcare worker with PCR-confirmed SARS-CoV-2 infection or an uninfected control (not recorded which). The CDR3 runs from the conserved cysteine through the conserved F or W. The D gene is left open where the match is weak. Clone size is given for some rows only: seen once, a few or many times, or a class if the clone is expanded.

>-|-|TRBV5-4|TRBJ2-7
CASRRTPGDEQYF
TGTGCCAGCAGGCGGACGCCAGGGGACGAGCAGTACTTC
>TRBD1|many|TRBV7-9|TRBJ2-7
CASSGQGANYEQYF
TGTGCCAGCAGCGGACAGGGGGCGAACTACGAGCAGTACTTC
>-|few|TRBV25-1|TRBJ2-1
CASSESGGGLYNEQFF
TGTGCCAGCAGTGAATCCGGCGGGGGCCTCTACAATGAGCAGTTCTTC
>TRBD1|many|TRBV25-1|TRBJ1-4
CASRPDRVGGEKLFF
TGTGCCAGCCGCCCGGACAGGGTTGGTGGTGAAAAACTGTTTTTT
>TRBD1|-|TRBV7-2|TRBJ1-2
CASSTGLDRVVDGYTF
TGTGCCAGCAGCACCGGACTAGACAGGGTGGTTGATGGCTACACCTTC
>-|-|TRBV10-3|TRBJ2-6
CAIMSSPTPESGANVLTF
TGTGCCATCATGAGCAGCCCAACTCCCGAGTCTGGGGCCAACGTCCTGACTTTC
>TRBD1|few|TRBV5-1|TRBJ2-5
CASSLIGQGSAKETQYF
TGCGCCAGCAGCTTGATAGGACAGGGGTCCGCTAAAGAGACCCAGTACTTC
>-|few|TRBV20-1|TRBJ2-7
CSAQRGRDRYEQYF
TGCAGTGCTCAAAGGGGTAGGGATAGGTACGAGCAGTACTTC
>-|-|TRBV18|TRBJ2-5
CASSHKTTGEETQYF
TGTGCCAGCTCACATAAGACGACAGGAGAAGAGACCCAGTACTTC
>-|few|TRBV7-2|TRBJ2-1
CASSPNVGTQYNEQFF
TGTGCCAGCAGCCCCAATGTCGGCACCCAATACAATGAGCAGTTCTTC
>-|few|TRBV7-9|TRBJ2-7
CASSLDRVRYEQYF
TGTGCCAGCAGCTTAGATAGGGTGAGATACGAGCAGTACTTC
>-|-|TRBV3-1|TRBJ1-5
CASSQAWNQPQHF
TGTGCCAGCAGCCAAGCGTGGAATCAGCCCCAGCATTTT
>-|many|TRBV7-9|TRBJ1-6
CASSLGVDPLHF
TGTGCCAGCAGCTTAGGGGTCGATCCCCTCCACTTT
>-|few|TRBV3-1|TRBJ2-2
CASSQEGRVYTGELFF
TGTGCCAGCAGCCAAGAGGGCAGGGTGTACACCGGGGAGCTGTTTTTT
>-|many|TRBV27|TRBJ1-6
CASSSTGYGPLHF
TGTGCCAGCAGTTCCACAGGGTATGGACCCCTCCACTTT
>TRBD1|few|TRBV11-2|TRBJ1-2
CASSLGVGGRNYGYTF
TGTGCCAGCAGCTTAGGAGTAGGGGGCCGAAACTATGGCTACACCTTC
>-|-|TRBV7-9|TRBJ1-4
CASSSLRTANEGEKLFF
TGTGCCAGCAGCTCCCTCCGGACAGCCAACGAGGGGGAAAAACTGTTTTTT
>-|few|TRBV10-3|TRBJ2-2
CAIRRTGTGELFF
TGTGCCATCAGGAGAACAGGCACCGGGGAGCTGTTTTTT
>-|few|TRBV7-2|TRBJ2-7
CASSRPRSSYEQYF
TGTGCCAGCTCTAGACCCAGGAGCTCCTACGAGCAGTACTTC
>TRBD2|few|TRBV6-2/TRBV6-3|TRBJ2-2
CASTKHSGVNTGELFF
TGTGCCAGCACCAAACATAGCGGGGTGAACACCGGGGAGCTGTTTTTT
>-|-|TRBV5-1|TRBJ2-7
CASKDNYEQYF
TGCGCCAGCAAGGACAACTACGAGCAGTACTTC
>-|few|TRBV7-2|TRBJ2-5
CASALPGQETQYF
TGTGCCAGCGCCCTACCCGGGCAAGAGACCCAGTACTTC
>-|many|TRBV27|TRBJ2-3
CASSFVEAAGGADTQYF
TGTGCCAGCAGTTTCGTTGAGGCGGCAGGGGGGGCAGATACGCAGTATTTT
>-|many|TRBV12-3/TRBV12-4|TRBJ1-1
CASSSRGTEAFF
TGTGCCAGCAGTTCCAGGGGAACTGAAGCTTTCTTT
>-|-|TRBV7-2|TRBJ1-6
CASSPESSYNSPLHF
TGTGCCAGCAGCCCGGAAAGCTCCTATAATTCACCCCTCCACTTT
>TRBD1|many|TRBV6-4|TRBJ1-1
CASSYEQGAEAFF
TGTGCCAGCAGTTATGAACAGGGGGCTGAAGCTTTCTTT
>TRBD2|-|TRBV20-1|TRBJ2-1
CSAGTSGDYNEQFF
TGCAGTGCCGGGACTAGCGGGGACTACAATGAGCAGTTCTTC
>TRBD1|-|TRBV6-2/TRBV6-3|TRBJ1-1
CASSFSGQGDTEAFF
TGTGCCAGCAGTTTCAGCGGACAGGGCGACACTGAAGCTTTCTTT
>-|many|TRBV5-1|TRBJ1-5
CASSLIGEGQPQHF
TGCGCCAGCAGCTTGATCGGGGAGGGTCAGCCCCAGCATTTT
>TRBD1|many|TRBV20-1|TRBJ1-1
CSARGQGDTEAFF
TGCAGTGCTAGGGGACAGGGGGACACTGAAGCTTTCTTT
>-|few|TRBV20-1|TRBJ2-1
CSARPRGAREREQFF
TGCAGTGCTAGGCCACGGGGGGCCCGGGAGCGGGAGCAGTTCTTC
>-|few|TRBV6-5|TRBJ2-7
CASTDTLSYEQYF
TGTGCCAGCACGGACACCCTGAGCTACGAGCAGTACTTC
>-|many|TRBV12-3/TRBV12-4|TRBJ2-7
CASSVSPSEQYF
TGTGCCAGCAGTGTGAGTCCTAGTGAGCAGTACTTC
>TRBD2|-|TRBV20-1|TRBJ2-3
CSARLAGLTDTQYF
TGCAGTGCAAGACTAGCGGGGTTGACAGATACGCAGTATTTT
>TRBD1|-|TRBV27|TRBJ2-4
CASSLRQGADIQYF
TGTGCCAGCAGTTTACGGCAGGGGGCGGACATTCAGTACTTC
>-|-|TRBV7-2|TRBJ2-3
CASSSPGVGTDTQYF
TGTGCCAGCAGCTCCCCGGGGGTGGGCACAGATACGCAGTATTTT
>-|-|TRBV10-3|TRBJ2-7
CATRDIYEQYF
TGTGCCACTCGGGACATCTACGAGCAGTACTTC
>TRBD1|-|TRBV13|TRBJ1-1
CASSTGTAEAFF
TGTGCCAGCAGCACAGGGACAGCTGAAGCTTTCTTT
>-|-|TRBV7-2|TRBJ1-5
CASSFEGPVSNQPQHF
TGTGCCAGCAGCTTCGAAGGGCCGGTTTCCAATCAGCCCCAGCATTTT
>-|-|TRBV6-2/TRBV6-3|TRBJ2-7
CASTRRGVYEQYF
TGTGCCAGCACCCGAAGGGGGGTCTACGAGCAGTACTTC
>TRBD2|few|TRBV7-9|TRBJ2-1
CASSPGTSGHNEQFF
TGTGCCAGCAGCCCGGGGACTAGCGGCCACAATGAGCAGTTCTTC
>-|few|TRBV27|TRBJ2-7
CASRPDPWAGEQYF
TGTGCCAGCAGACCGGACCCCTGGGCAGGGGAGCAGTACTTC
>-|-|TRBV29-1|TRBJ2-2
CGAVGAENTGELFF
TGCGGGGCCGTCGGGGCAGAGAACACCGGGGAGCTGTTTTTT
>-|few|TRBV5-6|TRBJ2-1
CASSFGLASDNEQFF
TGTGCCAGCAGCTTCGGGCTAGCGTCGGACAATGAGCAGTTCTTC
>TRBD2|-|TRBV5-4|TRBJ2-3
CASSMGLAGADTQYF
TGTGCCAGCAGCATGGGACTAGCGGGGGCAGATACGCAGTATTTT
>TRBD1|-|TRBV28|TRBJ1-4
CASGDSEKLFF
TGTGCCAGCGGGGACAGTGAAAAACTGTTTTTT
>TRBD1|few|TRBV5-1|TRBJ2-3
CASSAPTTGGFTDTQYF
TGCGCCAGCAGCGCACCTACGACAGGGGGCTTCACAGATACGCAGTATTTT
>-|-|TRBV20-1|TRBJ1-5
CSARPGGYQPQHF
TGCAGTGCTAGACCGGGAGGTTATCAGCCCCAGCATTTT
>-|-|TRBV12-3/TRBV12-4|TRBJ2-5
CASSFGLQETQYF
TGTGCCAGCAGTTTCGGCCTCCAAGAGACCCAGTACTTC
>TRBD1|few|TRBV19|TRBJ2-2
CASSTHRQGDTGELFF
TGTGCCAGTAGTACTCATAGACAGGGGGACACCGGGGAGCTGTTTTTT
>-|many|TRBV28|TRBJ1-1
CASSRSPSTEAFF
TGTGCCAGCAGCCGTTCCCCTAGCACTGAAGCTTTCTTT
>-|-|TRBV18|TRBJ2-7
CASSLSPGDEQYF
TGTGCCAGCTCACTGTCTCCTGGGGACGAGCAGTACTTC